This T cell receptor beta chain was recovered during a study of CD8+ T cells in alopecia areata (dated by TCRdb to 2017 to 2018). Study-level background: High-throughput TCRbeta sequencing was used to examine T cell clonal expansion in alopecia areata in both the C3H/HeJ mouse model and human patients. Human TCRbeta sequencing covered scalp tissue and sorted CD4+ and CD8+ peripheral blood T cells from patchy and totalis/universalis alopecia areata patients and healthy controls. Scalp clonality was compared among normal scalp (n=4), patchy alopecia areata scalp (n=8), and alopecia totalis/universalis scalp (n=8). RNA was obtained with the PAXgene miRNA kit for fixed scalp, the miRNeasy kit for PBMCs, and the RNeasy kit for mouse skin. TCRbeta CDR3 regions were amplified by immunoSEQ multiplex PCR using 35 Vbeta forward and 13 Jbeta reverse primers. General study outcomes and caveats: Resident alphabeta T cells in normal human skin are also sequenced, complicating scalp TCR repertoire analysis, unlike mouse skin dominated by gammadelta T cells. Compared with normal scalp, lesional scalp had higher clonality and more expanded CD8+ clones, particularly in alopecia totalis/universalis, a pattern that suggests antigenic drive. Compared with mice, TCR sequences shared between patients were less clear, possibly partly because of HLA diversity across the patient population.

After PBMCs were isolated by density centrifugation and stained for CD3, CD4 and CD8, a FACSAria was used to sort CD4+ and CD8+ T cells. Scalp biopsies and blood samples were provided by unaffected controls. Libraries were made using the immunoSEQ multiplex PCR assay. To provide template for TCR sequencing, every sample had RNA extracted and reverse transcribed into cDNA. SuperScript III was used for first-strand cDNA synthesis, primed with a 2:1 mix of oligo-dT and random hexamers. A synthetic immune receptor repertoire was used to measure amplification bias, and any remaining bias was corrected computationally. Regarding the original processing steps: Raw reads were preprocessed to remove errors, and CDR3 was defined according to IMGT conventions as the region from the conserved cysteine to phenylalanine. Clonality was calculated as 1 minus Shannon entropy normalized by log2 of the number of productive unique TCRs. Whether scalp clones were CD4 or CD8 was inferred by matching scalp TCRbeta sequences against CD4 and CD8 repertoires sorted from blood. Drawn from immuneACCESS, this table holds only the in-frame rearrangements with V and J called that TCRdb kept. Clones are partly lost; checked studies trace under half to an unresolved V gene and leave the rest unexplained. From that table come the V and J calls and clone size; the DNA was used to work out D and trimming. Counted in this sample were roughly 150,000 clones; 45% to 60% of them appeared once. The top ten clones comprise 4.5% to 5% of the sample.

A remark on this clone: The target of this receptor is not known. Per-base qualities were not stored, and no clone one base away is much larger.

The CDR1 and CDR2 encoded by the germline V gene are MDHEN and SYDVKM. Trimmed from V: 8 bases; trimmed from J: 6 bases; junction bases lacking a gene match: 6. The CDR3 has 13 amino acids, counting the end cysteine and phenylalanine. CDR3 DNA only is kept here, 39 bases in frame from base 1. Sample: CD4+ T cells sorted from blood. This TCR derives from a human donor in good health. The rearrangement combines TRBV28 with TRBJ1-4, with 7 middle bases fitting TRBD1. The encoded CDR3 is CASEGGGYEKLFF. The nucleotide sequence reads as follows: TGTGCCAGCGAAGGGGGCGGTTATGAAAAACTGTTTTTT.